This T cell receptor beta chain was recorded in a study of blood T cell repertoires in COVID-19. Study as a whole: The cDNA or gDNA used as material had been derived from T cells, B-cell-depleted T cells, or PBMCs.

As originally analysed: Reference gene primer amplification gave estimated nucleated cell counts. TCRdb's copy holds only in-frame clones and misses some; the assay was immunoSEQ multiplex PCR. V, J and clone size are those of that table, while D and trimming were read from the DNA. Of about 470,000 clones in the sample, about 90% are singletons; the top ten hold 0.7%. CDR3 length: 17 amino acids. With V trimmed by 6 bases and J by 2 bases, 10 bases remained unmatched. Per germline, CDR1 MNHNY and CDR2 SVGAGI (reference sequence). This chain links TRBV6-6 with TRBJ2-1; TRBD2 matches at 10 bases. The sample consisted of PBMCs or T cells enriched from blood (not recorded which). The receptor was isolated from a woman aged 18-29 years who had recovered from COVID-19. CDR3: CASSRTGAGGTYNEQFF. CDR3 nucleotides: TGTGCCAGCAGCCGAACGGGAGCGGGGGGGACCTACAATGAGCAGTTCTTC.